This is a list of T cell receptor beta chains from one sample in a study of regulatory and conventional T cells in breast cancer. MiXCR was run by TCRdb on the PCR reads, yielding one entry per CDR3 protein. The sample lists about 10,000 distinct CDR3 sequences, nearly 35% occurring once. The sample comprised conventional T cells from blood. These TCRs come from a male donor in good health. Each CDR3 is given with its conserved first and last residue. A D gene is named only where the DNA matches it firmly. Rows may omit the clone size; those that give it use once, few, many or a size class.

clone_size: .; v_call: TRBV7-9; d_call: TRBD1; cdr3_length: 15; j_call: TRBJ2-7; cdr3_aa: CASSSQDRAGYEQYF; cdr3_nt: TGTGCCAGCAGCTCCCAGGACAGGGCGGGCTACGAGCAGTACTTC
clone_size: medium-sized; v_call: TRBV4-1; d_call: TRBD1; cdr3_length: 16; j_call: TRBJ1-2; cdr3_aa: CASSQEDRGRLYGYTF; cdr3_nt: TGCGCCAGCAGCCAAGAGGACAGGGGCCGGCTATATGGCTACACCTTC
clone_size: few; v_call: TRBV4-3; d_call: .; cdr3_length: 17; j_call: TRBJ1-3; cdr3_aa: CASSQDSGVWSGNTIYF; cdr3_nt: TGCGCCAGCAGCCAAGATTCAGGTGTCTGGTCTGGAAACACCATATATTTT
clone_size: .; v_call: TRBV6-5; d_call: .; cdr3_length: 13; j_call: TRBJ2-1; cdr3_aa: CACRYGINNEQFF; cdr3_nt: TGTGCCTGCAGATATGGGATTAACAATGAGCAGTTCTTC
clone_size: .; v_call: TRBV7-2; d_call: TRBD2; cdr3_length: 15; j_call: TRBJ2-5; cdr3_aa: CASTPSGGGGETQYF; cdr3_nt: TGTGCCAGCACCCCGAGCGGGGGGGGGGGAGAGACCCAGTACTTC
clone_size: .; v_call: TRBV7-9; d_call: TRBD1; cdr3_length: 14; j_call: TRBJ2-3; cdr3_aa: CASSPGTASDTQYF; cdr3_nt: TGTGCCAGCAGCCCCGGGACAGCCTCAGATACGCAGTATTTT
clone_size: few; v_call: TRBV7-9; d_call: TRBD1; cdr3_length: 14; j_call: TRBJ1-1; cdr3_aa: CASSLDGRGPEAFF; cdr3_nt: TGTGCCAGCAGCTTAGATGGCAGGGGGCCTGAAGCTTTCTTT
clone_size: medium-sized; v_call: TRBV5-1; d_call: .; cdr3_length: 15; j_call: TRBJ2-5; cdr3_aa: CASSLVLRTEETQYF; cdr3_nt: TGCGCCAGCAGCTTGGTATTAAGGACCGAAGAGACCCAGTACTTC
clone_size: .; v_call: TRBV4-3; d_call: .; cdr3_length: 15; j_call: TRBJ2-1; cdr3_aa: CASSQGWTDYNKQFF; cdr3_nt: TGCGCCAGCAGCCAGGGGTGGACAGACTACAATAAGCAGTTCTTC
clone_size: .; v_call: TRBV20-1; d_call: .; cdr3_length: 14; j_call: TRBJ1-4; cdr3_aa: CSAQTGTSDEKLFF; cdr3_nt: TGCAGTGCTCAAACCGGGACATCTGATGAAAAACTGTTTTTT
clone_size: few; v_call: TRBV7-9; d_call: TRBD1; cdr3_length: 15; j_call: TRBJ1-6; cdr3_aa: CASRRGQEGNSPLHF; cdr3_nt: TGTGCCAGCAGACGAGGACAGGAAGGGAATTCACCCCTCCACTTT
clone_size: .; v_call: TRBV6-1; d_call: .; cdr3_length: 14; j_call: TRBJ1-1; cdr3_aa: CASSKNLDLTEAFF; cdr3_nt: TGTGCCAGCAGTAAGAACTTGGACCTAACTGAAGCTTTCTTT
clone_size: .; v_call: TRBV5-4; d_call: .; cdr3_length: 15; j_call: TRBJ2-7; cdr3_aa: CASSPRNRQVFEQYF; cdr3_nt: TGTGCCAGCAGCCCTAGAAACCGACAGGTGTTCGAGCAGTACTTC
clone_size: .; v_call: TRBV4-1; d_call: .; cdr3_length: 16; j_call: TRBJ1-6; cdr3_aa: CASSQEGPPYNSPLHF; cdr3_nt: TGTGCCAGCAGCCAAGAAGGGCCCCCCTATAATTCACCCCTCCACTTT
clone_size: few; v_call: TRBV5-1; d_call: TRBD1; cdr3_length: 13; j_call: TRBJ1-1; cdr3_aa: CASSSGTGKEAFF; cdr3_nt: TGCGCCAGCAGCTCCGGGACAGGGAAAGAAGCTTTCTTT
clone_size: .; v_call: TRBV5-1; d_call: .; cdr3_length: 13; j_call: TRBJ2-5; cdr3_aa: CDSSSGLQETQYF; cdr3_nt: TGCGACAGCAGCTCGGGACTGCAAGAGACCCAGTACTTC
clone_size: .; v_call: TRBV29-1; d_call: .; cdr3_length: 15; j_call: TRBJ1-1; cdr3_aa: CSVGYLGEGATEAFF; cdr3_nt: TGCAGCGTTGGCTATTTGGGGGAAGGGGCCACTGAAGCTTTCTTT
clone_size: many; v_call: TRBV7-2; d_call: .; cdr3_length: 10; j_call: TRBJ1-1; cdr3_aa: CASQNTEAFF; cdr3_nt: TGTGCCAGCCAGAACACTGAAGCTTTCTTT
clone_size: .; v_call: TRBV5-1; d_call: .; cdr3_length: 14; j_call: TRBJ2-1; cdr3_aa: CASSLRAEGNEQFF; cdr3_nt: TGCGCCAGCAGCTTGAGGGCCGAGGGCAATGAGCAGTTCTTC
clone_size: .; v_call: TRBV5-1; d_call: .; cdr3_length: 15; j_call: TRBJ1-6; cdr3_aa: CASSFLWGEQSPLHF; cdr3_nt: TGCGCCAGCAGCTTTCTGTGGGGCGAGCAGTCACCCCTCCACTTT
clone_size: few; v_call: TRBV20-1; d_call: TRBD2; cdr3_length: 14; j_call: TRBJ2-1; cdr3_aa: CSASGRGGYNEQFF; cdr3_nt: TGCAGTGCTAGCGGGAGGGGGGGCTACAATGAGCAGTTCTTC
clone_size: .; v_call: TRBV7-2; d_call: .; cdr3_length: 17; j_call: TRBJ1-6; cdr3_aa: CASSLGRVRSYNSPLHF; cdr3_nt: TGTGCCAGCAGCTTAGGGAGGGTGAGATCCTATAATTCACCCCTCCACTTT
clone_size: large; v_call: TRBV10-3; d_call: .; cdr3_length: 13; j_call: TRBJ1-2; cdr3_aa: CAISEAKNYGYTF; cdr3_nt: TGTGCCATCAGTGAAGCAAAGAACTATGGCTACACCTTC
clone_size: many; v_call: TRBV20-1; d_call: .; cdr3_length: 13; j_call: TRBJ1-1; cdr3_aa: CSAERGANTEAFF; cdr3_nt: TGCAGTGCCGAGCGGGGGGCGAACACTGAAGCTTTCTTT
clone_size: .; v_call: TRBV29-1; d_call: .; cdr3_length: 12; j_call: TRBJ2-7; cdr3_aa: CSVEIFGTGQYF; cdr3_nt: TGCAGCGTTGAAATCTTCGGGACTGGTCAGTACTTC
clone_size: few; v_call: TRBV7-2; d_call: .; cdr3_length: 13; j_call: TRBJ1-5; cdr3_aa: CASSLSSNQPQHF; cdr3_nt: TGTGCCAGCAGCTTAAGTAGCAATCAGCCCCAGCATTTT
clone_size: .; v_call: TRBV12-3/TRBV12-4; d_call: .; cdr3_length: 13; j_call: TRBJ2-7; cdr3_aa: CASSFMVSYEQYF; cdr3_nt: TGTGCCAGCAGTTTCATGGTCTCCTACGAGCAGTACTTC
clone_size: .; v_call: TRBV9; d_call: TRBD2; cdr3_length: 15; j_call: TRBJ2-7; cdr3_aa: CASSVSGALYGEQYF; cdr3_nt: TGTGCCAGCAGCGTGAGCGGGGCCCTGTATGGGGAGCAGTACTTC
clone_size: few; v_call: TRBV6-5; d_call: TRBD1; cdr3_length: 14; j_call: TRBJ2-3; cdr3_aa: CASSYTTGSDTQYF; cdr3_nt: TGTGCCAGCAGTTATACGACAGGGTCAGATACGCAGTATTTT
clone_size: .; v_call: TRBV30; d_call: .; cdr3_length: 12; j_call: TRBJ1-3; cdr3_aa: CAWSGLGNTIYF; cdr3_nt: TGTGCCTGGAGTGGACTTGGAAACACCATATATTTT
clone_size: medium-sized; v_call: TRBV4-2; d_call: .; cdr3_length: 15; j_call: TRBJ2-3; cdr3_aa: CASSQGGGRGDTQYF; cdr3_nt: TGTGCCAGCAGCCAAGGGGGTGGCAGGGGAGATACGCAGTATTTT
clone_size: medium-sized; v_call: TRBV19; d_call: .; cdr3_length: 14; j_call: TRBJ2-2; cdr3_aa: CASTFGGNTGELFF; cdr3_nt: TGTGCCAGTACCTTTGGGGGTAACACCGGGGAGCTGTTTTTT
clone_size: .; v_call: TRBV15; d_call: TRBD1; cdr3_length: 16; j_call: TRBJ1-3; cdr3_aa: CATSRGFSGGKNTIYF; cdr3_nt: TGTGCCACCAGCAGAGGTTTTTCAGGGGGAAAGAACACCATATATTTT
clone_size: .; v_call: TRBV7-2; d_call: .; cdr3_length: 14; j_call: TRBJ1-4; cdr3_aa: CASSLVGLHEKLFF; cdr3_nt: TGTGCCAGCAGCCTTGTTGGGCTTCATGAAAAACTGTTTTTT
clone_size: once; v_call: TRBV7-9; d_call: .; cdr3_length: 15; j_call: TRBJ2-3; cdr3_aa: CASSLGAGPSDTQYF; cdr3_nt: TGTGCCAGCAGCTTAGGGGCAGGGCCCTCAGATACGCAGTATTTT
clone_size: once; v_call: TRBV6-6; d_call: .; cdr3_length: 14; j_call: TRBJ2-1; cdr3_aa: CASSSADSPIEQFF; cdr3_nt: TGTGCCAGCAGTTCCGCGGACTCCCCAATTGAGCAGTTCTTC
clone_size: .; v_call: TRBV7-2; d_call: .; cdr3_length: 15; j_call: TRBJ2-3; cdr3_aa: CASSTTGHRTDTQYF; cdr3_nt: TGTGCCAGCAGCACCACAGGTCACCGCACAGATACGCAGTATTTT
clone_size: .; v_call: TRBV5-1; d_call: .; cdr3_length: 14; j_call: TRBJ1-2; cdr3_aa: CASSSAGLNYGYTF; cdr3_nt: TGCGCCAGCAGCTCAGCAGGGTTGAACTATGGCTACACCTTC
clone_size: .; v_call: TRBV13; d_call: .; cdr3_length: 14; j_call: TRBJ1-4; cdr3_aa: CASSFTQTNEKLFF; cdr3_nt: TGTGCCAGCAGCTTTACGCAGACTAATGAAAAACTGTTTTTT
clone_size: few; v_call: TRBV28; d_call: TRBD1; cdr3_length: 16; j_call: TRBJ2-1; cdr3_aa: CASSVFFGQGPNEQFF; cdr3_nt: TGTGCCAGCAGTGTCTTTTTTGGACAGGGGCCCAATGAGCAGTTCTTC
clone_size: .; v_call: TRBV7-9; d_call: .; cdr3_length: 14; j_call: TRBJ1-1; cdr3_aa: CASSSRLGATEAFF; cdr3_nt: TGTGCCAGCAGTTCACGCCTCGGGGCCACTGAAGCTTTCTTT
clone_size: once; v_call: TRBV2; d_call: TRBD2; cdr3_length: 13; j_call: TRBJ2-5; cdr3_aa: CASAGLPGETQYF; cdr3_nt: TGTGCCAGCGCGGGACTACCCGGGGAGACCCAGTACTTC
clone_size: many; v_call: TRBV5-1; d_call: .; cdr3_length: 11; j_call: TRBJ2-1; cdr3_aa: CASSVDNEQFF; cdr3_nt: TGCGCCAGCAGCGTTGACAATGAGCAGTTCTTC
clone_size: .; v_call: TRBV12-3/TRBV12-4; d_call: .; cdr3_length: 16; j_call: TRBJ2-5; cdr3_aa: CASSSSPGTTGETQYF; cdr3_nt: TGTGCCAGCAGTTCATCCCCCGGGACGACAGGAGAGACCCAGTACTTC
clone_size: .; v_call: TRBV18; d_call: TRBD1; cdr3_length: 13; j_call: TRBJ1-6; cdr3_aa: CASSPQTGPPLHF; cdr3_nt: TGTGCCAGCTCACCCCAGACAGGGCCACCCCTCCACTTT
clone_size: .; v_call: TRBV5-4; d_call: TRBD1; cdr3_length: 15; j_call: TRBJ1-6; cdr3_aa: CASSLEGTGDSPLHF; cdr3_nt: TGTGCCAGCAGCTTGGAGGGGACAGGGGATTCACCCCTCCACTTT
clone_size: .; v_call: TRBV10-2; d_call: .; cdr3_length: 13; j_call: TRBJ2-2; cdr3_aa: CASRPQAVGELFF; cdr3_nt: TGCGCCAGCCGGCCTCAAGCGGTCGGGGAGCTGTTTTTT
clone_size: .; v_call: TRBV10-2; d_call: .; cdr3_length: 16; j_call: TRBJ2-7; cdr3_aa: CASSESFVPIPYEQYF; cdr3_nt: TGCGCCAGCAGTGAGTCCTTCGTTCCCATCCCCTACGAGCAGTACTTC
clone_size: .; v_call: TRBV6-5; d_call: .; cdr3_length: 15; j_call: TRBJ2-1; cdr3_aa: CASSYLGGSYNEQFF; cdr3_nt: TGTGCCAGCAGTTACCTGGGGGGCTCCTACAATGAGCAGTTCTTC
clone_size: few; v_call: TRBV28; d_call: .; cdr3_length: 14; j_call: TRBJ2-3; cdr3_aa: CASSSGAYTDTQYF; cdr3_nt: TGTGCCAGCAGCTCTGGGGCTTACACAGATACGCAGTATTTT
clone_size: .; v_call: TRBV7-2; d_call: .; cdr3_length: 15; j_call: TRBJ1-5; cdr3_aa: CASSRRDGGTDTQHF; cdr3_nt: TGTGCCAGCAGCCGCCGGGACGGGGGCACAGATACGCAGCATTTT
clone_size: medium-sized; v_call: TRBV6-5; d_call: .; cdr3_length: 12; j_call: TRBJ1-2; cdr3_aa: CASRRDPWGYTF; cdr3_nt: TGTGCCAGCAGGCGGGACCCTTGGGGCTACACCTTC
clone_size: few; v_call: TRBV7-2; d_call: .; cdr3_length: 13; j_call: TRBJ2-7; cdr3_aa: CASGPRAAYEQYF; cdr3_nt: TGTGCCAGCGGGCCGCGAGCAGCCTACGAGCAGTACTTC
clone_size: .; v_call: TRBV21-1; d_call: .; cdr3_length: 13; j_call: TRBJ2-7; cdr3_aa: CASSKEGTYEQYF; cdr3_nt: TGTGCCAGCAGCAAAGAGGGGACCTACGAGCAGTACTTC
clone_size: .; v_call: TRBV4-1; d_call: .; cdr3_length: 11; j_call: TRBJ2-2; cdr3_aa: CASSRHGELFF; cdr3_nt: TGCGCCAGCAGCCGCCACGGGGAGCTGTTTTTT
clone_size: .; v_call: TRBV6-5; d_call: .; cdr3_length: 15; j_call: TRBJ2-7; cdr3_aa: CASSYDPQAGYEQYF; cdr3_nt: TGTGCCAGCAGTTACGATCCCCAGGCAGGTTACGAGCAGTACTTC
clone_size: .; v_call: TRBV19; d_call: .; cdr3_length: 13; j_call: TRBJ1-4; cdr3_aa: CASRGGTNEKLFF; cdr3_nt: TGTGCCAGCCGGGGAGGCACTAATGAAAAACTGTTTTTT
clone_size: .; v_call: TRBV7-2; d_call: .; cdr3_length: 12; j_call: TRBJ2-5; cdr3_aa: CASSLGLQAQYF; cdr3_nt: TGTGCCAGCAGCTTAGGCCTCCAGGCCCAGTACTTC
clone_size: few; v_call: TRBV7-2; d_call: .; cdr3_length: 13; j_call: TRBJ2-6; cdr3_aa: CASSLAGANVLTF; cdr3_nt: TGTGCCAGCAGCTTAGCTGGGGCCAACGTCCTGACTTTC